Following are 10 T cell receptor beta chains from one sample sequenced in a study of blood T cell repertoires in COVID-19. This table comes from immunoSEQ multiplex PCR, and its TCRdb copy is limited to in-frame clones, with some not included. The profile shows about 180,000 clones, 80% to 90% of them singletons. Material for sequencing was peripheral blood. These receptors all come from a man in his fifties with active or convalescent COVID-19.

The rearrangement joins TRBV30 to TRBJ1-1; 8 nucleotides line up with TRBD1. CDR1 and CDR2 (germline): GTSNPN, SVGIG (reference sequence). V lost 5 bases, J lost 4 bases, and 3 bases stayed unmatched. The CDR3 length is 12 residues. CDR3 protein: CAWYRGITEAFF. In DNA form, the CDR3 reads TGTGCCTGGTACAGGGGGATCACTGAAGCTTTCTTT.

This clone has only a few counts. This chain connects TRBV5-4 to TRBJ2-7; 8 bases match TRBD1. Germline V CDR1 and CDR2: SGHNT, YYREEE (reference sequence). The CDR3 is 13 amino acids. V was clipped by 3 bases and J by 6 bases; unmatched bases: 5. In nucleotides, the CDR3 is TGTGCCAGCAGCTACGGACAGGGTGGCGAGCAGTACTTC. Protein sequence: CASSYGQGGEQYF.

The rearrangement links TRBV11-2 to TRBJ1-1; tentatively, D is TRBD1 (5 bases). CDR1 and CDR2 (germline): SGHAT, FQNNGV. Trimming stripped 5 bases from V and 7 bases from J, with 17 bases between. The CDR3 has 14 amino acids. The CDR3 sequence is CASSRGIGRGEAFF. The DNA for the CDR3 is TGTGCCAGCAGCCGTGGAATAGGGAGGGGTGAAGCTTTCTTT.

This clone has at least ten counts. V gene TRBV4-3 combines with J gene TRBJ2-2; 7 bases are shared with TRBD2. Trimming took 5 bases from V and 3 from J; bases not matched to a gene: 6. The germline V gene has CDR1 LGHNA and CDR2 YSLEER. The CDR3 spans 15 residues. The CDR3 loop reads CASSEAAGDTGELFF. In DNA, the CDR3 is TGCGCCAGCAGCGAGGCCGCGGGGGACACCGGGGAGCTGTTTTTT.

CDR3 loop: CATTLAGAQETQYF. The CDR3 nucleotides read TGTGCCACCACTCTAGCGGGAGCACAAGAGACCCAGTACTTC. This sequence joins TRBV6-5 and TRBJ2-5; the match to TRBD2 covers 10 bases. CDR3 length: 14 amino acids. Losses at the gene ends were 10 bases for V and 2 bases for J; bases not matched to a gene: 7. Germline V gene data show CDR1 as MNHEY and CDR2 as SVGAGI.

This chain joins TRBV18 and TRBJ2-7; 8 bases match TRBD2. The CDR3 extends over 14 amino acids. Unmatched junction bases numbered 8, after V lost 6 bases and J lost 4 bases. Germline CDR1 reads KGHSH; CDR2 reads LQKENI. The CDR3 loop is CASSPQRESYEQYF. The DNA for the CDR3 is TGTGCCAGCTCTCCGCAGCGGGAGTCATACGAGCAGTACTTC.

The rearrangement uses TRBV5-1 and TRBJ2-3; a possible D gene is TRBD2 (6 bases). V was cut by 4 bases and J by 0 bases, with 15 bases left in between. The CDR3 is made up of 16 amino acids. Germline assignment: CDR1 SGHRS and CDR2 YFSETQ. CDR3 DNA sequence: TGCGCCAGCAGCCCGGGTCGGACTATAAGCACAGATACGCAGTATTTT. Protein product: CASSPGRTISTDTQYF. Full variable domain (rest looked up from reference TRBV5-1 and TRBJ2-3): KAGVTQTPRYLIKTRGQQVTLSCSPISGHRSVSWYQQTPGQGLQFLFEYFSETQRNKGNFPGRFSGRQFSNSRSEMNVSTLELGDSALYLCASSPGRTISTDTQYFGPGTRLTVL.

The chain is built from TRBV5-1 and TRBJ2-5; D unclear. The CDR3 has 13 amino acids. V lost 4 bases and J 4 bases, leaving 11 bases between the germline ends. Germline V gene data show CDR1 as SGHRS and CDR2 as YFSETQ. CDR3 loop: CASSRKRGETQYF. DNA for the CDR3: TGCGCCAGCAGCCGCAAACGAGGAGAGACCCAGTACTTC.

The rearrangement joins TRBV5-6 to TRBJ1-6; 7 bases agree with TRBD1. Germline loops: CDR1 SGHDT, CDR2 YYEEEE. V was clipped by 4 bases and J by 7 bases; unmatched bases: 14. The CDR3 length is 17 residues. CDR3 coding DNA: TGTGCCAGCAGCGCCACAGGGGCTATAGTCAACAATTCACCCCTCCACTTT. The encoded protein is CASSATGAIVNNSPLHF.

This chain joins TRBV7-7 and TRBJ1-1; D remains unclear. Germline V lookup: CDR1 SSHAT, CDR2 FNYEAQ (reference sequence). Trimming removed 1 base at V and 1 base at J, with 4 bases between. The CDR3 is 13 amino acids. This CDR3 is CASSLDRNTEAFF. The CDR3, as DNA: TGTGCCAGCAGCTTAGATAGGAACACTGAAGCTTTCTTT.